This is a list of T cell receptor beta chains from one sample in a study of blood T cell repertoires in COVID-19. Only in-frame clones appear in the TCRdb table, and some are missing; sequencing was by immunoSEQ multiplex PCR. Among 250,000 to 300,000 clones listed, 75% to 90% were seen once. Input material: peripheral blood. The receptors shown here come from a woman in her 50s who had recovered from COVID-19. Each CDR3 is given with its conserved first and last residue. The order of the fields is D gene, V gene, clone size, J gene, CDR3 protein, CDR3 DNA. D genes are given only for firm matches. Only part of the rows carry a size: once, few, many, or a class if the clone is expanded.

d_gene: NA; v_gene: TRBV14; abundance: NA; j_gene: TRBJ2-3; CDR3aa: CASSQVVGITDTQYF; CDR3nt: TGTGCCAGCAGCCAAGTGGTCGGGATCACAGATACGCAGTATTTT
d_gene: NA; v_gene: TRBV18; abundance: NA; j_gene: TRBJ2-7; CDR3aa: CASSPISGYEQYF; CDR3nt: TGTGCCAGCTCACCAATTTCGGGGTACGAGCAGTACTTC
d_gene: NA; v_gene: TRBV7-2; abundance: NA; j_gene: TRBJ1-6; CDR3aa: CASSLVSYSPLHF; CDR3nt: TGTGCCAGCAGCTTAGTTTCTTATTCACCCCTCCACTTT
d_gene: TRBD1; v_gene: TRBV28; abundance: once; j_gene: TRBJ1-1; CDR3aa: CASSLRQGLGTEAFF; CDR3nt: TGTGCCAGCAGTCTTCGACAGGGTTTAGGCACTGAAGCTTTCTTT
d_gene: TRBD1; v_gene: TRBV7-8; abundance: few; j_gene: TRBJ2-7; CDR3aa: CASSRGQGASYEQYF; CDR3nt: TGTGCCAGCAGCAGGGGACAGGGGGCCTCCTACGAGCAGTACTTC
d_gene: TRBD2; v_gene: TRBV9; abundance: NA; j_gene: TRBJ2-1; CDR3aa: CASSHATSGSYNEQFF; CDR3nt: TGTGCCAGCAGCCACGCGACTAGCGGGAGTTACAATGAGCAGTTCTTC
d_gene: TRBD1; v_gene: TRBV5-4; abundance: NA; j_gene: TRBJ2-5; CDR3aa: CASSSPGTGLETQYF; CDR3nt: TGTGCCAGCAGTTCCCCCGGGACAGGGCTCGAGACCCAGTACTTC
d_gene: NA; v_gene: TRBV6-5; abundance: NA; j_gene: TRBJ2-7; CDR3aa: CASRQGSYEQYF; CDR3nt: TGTGCCAGCAGACAGGGTTCCTACGAGCAGTACTTC
d_gene: NA; v_gene: TRBV2; abundance: NA; j_gene: TRBJ1-2; CDR3aa: CASSLLGGNYGYTF; CDR3nt: TGTGCCAGCTCCTTATTGGGAGGGAACTATGGCTACACCTTC
d_gene: TRBD2; v_gene: TRBV6-5; abundance: NA; j_gene: TRBJ2-3; CDR3aa: CASSYSFGGRDTQYF; CDR3nt: TGTGCCAGCAGTTACTCTTTTGGCGGGAGGGATACGCAGTATTTT
d_gene: TRBD2; v_gene: TRBV6-5; abundance: once; j_gene: TRBJ2-7; CDR3aa: CASSYAVASGPYEQYF; CDR3nt: TGTGCCAGCAGTTACGCGGTAGCTAGCGGGCCCTACGAGCAGTACTTC
d_gene: TRBD2; v_gene: TRBV19; abundance: few; j_gene: TRBJ2-2; CDR3aa: CAGGRGAGELFF; CDR3nt: TGTGCCGGAGGCCGGGGGGCCGGGGAGCTGTTTTTT
d_gene: TRBD1; v_gene: TRBV5-3; abundance: NA; j_gene: TRBJ2-1; CDR3aa: CARSVRDRGYNEQFF; CDR3nt: TGTGCCAGAAGCGTCCGGGACAGGGGCTACAATGAGCAGTTCTTC
d_gene: NA; v_gene: TRBV3-1/TRBV3-2; abundance: NA; j_gene: TRBJ2-2; CDR3aa: CASSQETVYYTGELFF; CDR3nt: TGTGCCAGCAGCCAAGAGACAGTATACTACACCGGGGAGCTGTTTTTT
d_gene: TRBD1; v_gene: TRBV10-3; abundance: NA; j_gene: TRBJ2-2; CDR3aa: CAISGQGFSGELFF; CDR3nt: TGTGCCATCAGCGGACAGGGGTTCTCCGGGGAGCTGTTTTTT
d_gene: NA; v_gene: TRBV19; abundance: NA; j_gene: TRBJ1-1; CDR3aa: CASSLDSNGAFF; CDR3nt: TGTGCCAGTAGCCTCGACTCGAACGGGGCTTTCTTT
d_gene: NA; v_gene: TRBV5-6; abundance: NA; j_gene: TRBJ1-2; CDR3aa: CASSLDTKNYGYTF; CDR3nt: TGTGCCAGCAGCTTGGACACTAAAAACTATGGCTACACCTTC
d_gene: TRBD2; v_gene: TRBV28; abundance: NA; j_gene: TRBJ2-1; CDR3aa: CASSFGTSGSRLREQFF; CDR3nt: TGTGCCAGCAGTTTCGGGACTAGCGGGAGTCGGTTGAGAGAGCAGTTCTTC
d_gene: NA; v_gene: TRBV6-2/TRBV6-3; abundance: NA; j_gene: TRBJ2-1; CDR3aa: CASSWPGSSSYNEQFF; CDR3nt: TGTGCCAGCAGTTGGCCGGGGTCAAGCTCCTACAATGAGCAGTTCTTC
d_gene: NA; v_gene: TRBV3-1/TRBV3-2; abundance: NA; j_gene: TRBJ2-5; CDR3aa: CASSQRETQYF; CDR3nt: TGTGCCAGCAGCCAGAGAGAGACCCAGTACTTC
d_gene: NA; v_gene: TRBV5-6; abundance: NA; j_gene: TRBJ1-2; CDR3aa: CASSPVRADYGYTF; CDR3nt: TGTGCCAGCAGCCCTGTCAGGGCCGACTATGGCTACACCTTC
d_gene: NA; v_gene: TRBV5-1; abundance: NA; j_gene: TRBJ1-2; CDR3aa: CASSLTGPHLYGYTF; CDR3nt: TGCGCCAGCAGCTTGACAGGTCCCCACCTCTATGGCTACACCTTC
d_gene: NA; v_gene: TRBV7-2; abundance: NA; j_gene: TRBJ1-6; CDR3aa: CASSSTGGAGSPLHF; CDR3nt: TGTGCCAGCAGCTCCACGGGGGGGGCAGGATCACCCCTCCACTTT
d_gene: NA; v_gene: TRBV5-5; abundance: NA; j_gene: TRBJ2-1; CDR3aa: CASRLAGDNYNEQFF; CDR3nt: TGTGCCAGCAGACTCGCGGGGGACAACTACAATGAGCAGTTCTTC
d_gene: NA; v_gene: TRBV29-1; abundance: NA; j_gene: TRBJ1-3; CDR3aa: CSVHDRQRNTIYF; CDR3nt: TGCAGCGTCCACGATAGACAACGAAACACCATATATTTT
d_gene: TRBD1; v_gene: TRBV5-1; abundance: NA; j_gene: TRBJ2-3; CDR3aa: CASSPLGTGVTDTQYF; CDR3nt: TGCGCCAGCAGCCCCTTGGGGACAGGGGTCACAGATACGCAGTATTTT
d_gene: NA; v_gene: TRBV5-1; abundance: few; j_gene: TRBJ2-5; CDR3aa: CASSSLIGEAETQYF; CDR3nt: TGCGCCAGCAGCTCGCTTATCGGGGAGGCGGAGACCCAGTACTTC
d_gene: NA; v_gene: TRBV19; abundance: NA; j_gene: TRBJ1-1; CDR3aa: CASSPRVGALVENTEAFF; CDR3nt: TGTGCCAGTAGTCCACGGGTGGGGGCGCTTGTAGAAAACACTGAAGCTTTCTTT
d_gene: TRBD2; v_gene: TRBV27; abundance: NA; j_gene: TRBJ2-5; CDR3aa: CASSTRWTSGGSQETQYF; CDR3nt: TGTGCCAGCTCCACCCGCTGGACTAGCGGGGGGTCCCAAGAGACCCAGTACTTC
d_gene: NA; v_gene: TRBV7-8; abundance: NA; j_gene: TRBJ2-2; CDR3aa: CASSLFRGTGELFF; CDR3nt: TGTGCCAGCAGCTTATTTAGGGGCACCGGGGAGCTGTTTTTT
d_gene: NA; v_gene: TRBV3-1/TRBV3-2; abundance: NA; j_gene: TRBJ1-5; CDR3aa: CASSQGGTYADSNQPQHF; CDR3nt: TGTGCCAGCAGCCAAGGAGGCACCTACGCGGATAGCAATCAGCCCCAGCATTTT
d_gene: NA; v_gene: TRBV5-8; abundance: NA; j_gene: TRBJ1-2; CDR3aa: CASSLVEVGYTF; CDR3nt: TGTGCCAGCAGCTTGGTCGAGGTCGGCTACACCTTC
d_gene: NA; v_gene: TRBV5-1; abundance: NA; j_gene: TRBJ1-1; CDR3aa: CASSLRTERNTEAFF; CDR3nt: TGCGCCAGCAGCCTTCGGACAGAGAGGAACACTGAAGCTTTCTTT
d_gene: NA; v_gene: TRBV2; abundance: NA; j_gene: TRBJ2-5; CDR3aa: CASSEQGETQYF; CDR3nt: TGTGCCAGCAGTGAACAGGGAGAGACCCAGTACTTC
d_gene: TRBD1; v_gene: TRBV12-5; abundance: NA; j_gene: TRBJ1-5; CDR3aa: CASGLEGQSNQPQHF; CDR3nt: TGTGCTAGTGGTTTGGAGGGACAGTCGAATCAGCCCCAGCATTTT
d_gene: TRBD2; v_gene: TRBV27; abundance: NA; j_gene: TRBJ2-2; CDR3aa: CASSLQLAGVLGTGELFF; CDR3nt: TGTGCCAGCAGTTTGCAGCTAGCGGGAGTTTTGGGCACCGGGGAGCTGTTTTTT
d_gene: TRBD1; v_gene: TRBV30; abundance: NA; j_gene: TRBJ1-3; CDR3aa: CAWSRTGTANTIYF; CDR3nt: TGTGCCTGGAGTAGGACAGGGACCGCCAACACCATATATTTT
d_gene: NA; v_gene: TRBV14; abundance: NA; j_gene: TRBJ2-3; CDR3aa: CASSQAPGDTQYF; CDR3nt: TGTGCCAGCAGCCAAGCACCGGGGGATACGCAGTATTTT
d_gene: NA; v_gene: TRBV15; abundance: NA; j_gene: TRBJ2-2; CDR3aa: CATSGGTGELFF; CDR3nt: TGTGCCACCAGCGGGGGGACCGGGGAGCTGTTTTTT
d_gene: NA; v_gene: TRBV30; abundance: NA; j_gene: TRBJ1-6; CDR3aa: CAWTPGDPYNSPLHF; CDR3nt: TGTGCCTGGACCCCGGGGGACCCTTATAATTCACCCCTCCACTTT
d_gene: NA; v_gene: TRBV19; abundance: NA; j_gene: TRBJ1-1; CDR3aa: CASSIGGSVNTEAFF; CDR3nt: TGTGCCAGTAGTATAGGGGGCTCGGTGAACACTGAAGCTTTCTTT
d_gene: NA; v_gene: TRBV9; abundance: NA; j_gene: TRBJ1-1; CDR3aa: CASSPAGRTEAFF; CDR3nt: TGTGCCAGCAGCCCAGCAGGGCGCACTGAAGCTTTCTTT
d_gene: NA; v_gene: TRBV4-3; abundance: once; j_gene: TRBJ2-7; CDR3aa: CASSQDEANTYEQYF; CDR3nt: TGCGCCAGCAGCCAAGATGAGGCTAACACCTACGAGCAGTACTTC
d_gene: TRBD1; v_gene: TRBV18; abundance: few; j_gene: TRBJ1-5; CDR3aa: CASSPVTGGDQPQHF; CDR3nt: TGTGCCAGCTCACCGGTCACAGGGGGGGATCAGCCCCAGCATTTT
d_gene: TRBD1; v_gene: TRBV4-2; abundance: NA; j_gene: TRBJ1-1; CDR3aa: CASSFRTGSTDTEAFF; CDR3nt: TGTGCCAGCAGCTTCCGGACAGGGTCGACAGACACTGAAGCTTTCTTT
d_gene: NA; v_gene: TRBV29-1; abundance: NA; j_gene: TRBJ1-2; CDR3aa: CSVETVLQGTYGYTF; CDR3nt: TGCAGCGTTGAGACCGTCCTCCAGGGGACCTATGGCTACACCTTC
d_gene: NA; v_gene: TRBV7-2; abundance: NA; j_gene: TRBJ1-5; CDR3aa: CASSLVRGPQHF; CDR3nt: TGTGCCAGCAGCTTAGTTCGCGGGCCCCAGCATTTT
d_gene: NA; v_gene: TRBV4-2; abundance: NA; j_gene: TRBJ2-3; CDR3aa: CASSQFSDTQYF; CDR3nt: TGTGCCAGCAGCCAATTTTCTGATACGCAGTATTTT
d_gene: TRBD1; v_gene: TRBV30; abundance: NA; j_gene: TRBJ2-1; CDR3aa: CAWLYGNRGTYNEQFF; CDR3nt: TGTGCCTGGCTCTACGGAAACAGGGGTACCTACAATGAGCAGTTCTTC
d_gene: NA; v_gene: TRBV5-1; abundance: NA; j_gene: TRBJ1-6; CDR3aa: CASSLGDSGSPLHF; CDR3nt: TGCGCCAGCAGCTTGGGGGATTCGGGGTCACCCCTCCACTTT